Following are 20 T cell receptor beta chains from one sample sequenced in a study of blood T cell repertoires in COVID-19. Generated by immunoSEQ multiplex PCR, the TCRdb table keeps only in-frame clones and is missing some. The table has around 230,000 clones, about 87% seen once. The source material was PBMCs or T cells enriched from blood (not recorded which). These receptors came from a woman aged 25-40 years who had recovered from COVID-19.

The chain recombines TRBV3-1 (or the pseudogene TRBV3-2) with TRBJ2-1; D perhaps matches TRBD1 (6 bases). The V end lost 3 bases, the J end lost 8 bases, and 14 bases lay between the germline ends. Looked up from germline, CDR1 is LGHDT and CDR2 is YNNKEL (reference sequence). The CDR3 consists of 14 residues. The CDR3 coding sequence is TGTGCCAGCAGCCACTACAACAGGGCAGATGAGCAGTTCTTC. Its protein product is CASSHYNRADEQFF.

The rearrangement uses TRBV4-3 and TRBJ2-2; D is unresolved. Germline lookup yields CDR1 LGHNA and CDR2 YSLEER. Trimming pared 1 base from V and 2 bases from J, leaving 5 bases between. There are 14 residues in the CDR3. The CDR3 region has the DNA TGCGCCAGCAGCCAAGCGGGTAACACCGGGGAGCTGTTTTTT. Amino acids: CASSQAGNTGELFF.

This chain links TRBV7-3 with TRBJ1-1; D unresolved. V dropped 1 base and J dropped 6 bases, with 12 bases sitting between them. The CDR3 is 14 residues long. CDR1 and CDR2 (germline): SGHTA, FQGTGA. The CDR3 nucleotides read TGTGCCAGCAGCTTAAATGCGGCAGTCCCTGAAGCTTTCTTT. It yields the protein CASSLNAAVPEAFF.

J is TRBJ2-3 and V is TRBV7-2; 10 bases are a match to TRBD2. The length of the CDR3 is 15 residues. The germline gives CDR1 SGHTA, CDR2 FQGNSA. J was trimmed by 4 bases and V by 5 bases; bases with no gene match: 6. CDR3 protein: CASSVVAGGPDTQYF. CDR3 DNA sequence: TGTGCCAGCAGCGTCGTAGCGGGGGGTCCAGATACGCAGTATTTT.

V gene TRBV14 combines with J gene TRBJ2-1; perhaps TRBD2 as D (7 bases). Germline loops: CDR1 SGHDN, CDR2 FVKESK. Trimming removed 0 bases at V and 7 bases at J, with 19 bases between. The CDR3 is 17 residues long. The CDR3 reads CASSQEKGGVQGNEQFF. The CDR3, as DNA: TGTGCCAGCAGCCAAGAGAAGGGGGGGGTCCAGGGAAATGAGCAGTTCTTC.

The chain employs TRBV3-1 (or the pseudogene TRBV3-2) and TRBJ1-5, with no clear D. The V end was cut by 0 bases, the J end by 2 bases, with 8 bases between. The CDR3 is 15 amino acids. From germline, CDR1 is LGHDT and CDR2 YNNKEL (reference sequence). As DNA, the CDR3 is TGTGCCAGCAGCCAAGATTTTACAGGCAATCAGCCCCAGCATTTT. Residues: CASSQDFTGNQPQHF.

This chain links TRBV19 with TRBJ2-7; weak D call: TRBD2 (5 bases). The CDR3 totals 14 residues. Germline V gene lookup returns CDR1 LNHDA and CDR2 SQIVND (reference sequence). V lost 0 bases and J lost 1, with 7 bases in between. The CDR3 nucleotides are TGTGCCAGTAGTATAGAAGAGGGTTCCTACGAGCAGTACTTC. It codes for CASSIEEGSYEQYF.

The chain uses TRBV9 and TRBJ1-2, with D perhaps matching TRBD1 (6 bases). This CDR3 comprises 12 residues. Germline CDR1 reads SGDLS; CDR2 reads YYNGEE. V was trimmed by 2 bases and J by 6 bases, leaving 8 bases between them. CDR3 nucleotides: TGTGCCAGCAGCGTGGCAGGGGATGGCTACACCTTC. Its translation: CASSVAGDGYTF. The full variable domain, in which reference TRBV9 and TRBJ1-2 provide the parts outside the CDR3, is DSGVTQTPKHLITATGQRVTLRCSPRSGDLSVYWYQQSLDQGLQFLIQYYNGEERAKGNILERFSAQQFPDLHSELNLSSLELGDSALYFCASSVAGDGYTFGSGTRLTVV.

This chain joins TRBV7-3 and TRBJ1-1; 8 bases are shared with TRBD1. The junction had 3 bases not matched to a gene; V was cut back by 2 bases and J by 1 base. The CDR3 contains 15 residues. Germline-derived CDR1 and CDR2 are SGHTA and FQGTGA. The CDR3 reads CASSLSGGKNTEAFF. The CDR3 DNA reads as TGTGCCAGCAGCTTATCAGGGGGCAAGAACACTGAAGCTTTCTTT. The variable domain in full, completed from reference TRBV7-3 and TRBJ1-1, reads GAGVSQTPSNKVTEKGKYVELRCDPISGHTALYWYRQSLGQGPEFLIYFQGTGAADDSGLPNDRFFAVRPEGSVSTLKIQRTERGDSAVYLCASSLSGGKNTEAFFGQGTRLTVV.

The sample holds one count of this clone. The chain carries TRBV24-1 and TRBJ1-6, with TRBD1 identical over 8 bases. V lost 5 bases, J lost 7 bases, and 6 bases stayed unmatched. Germline assignment: CDR1 KGHDR and CDR2 SFDVKD. CDR3 size: 15 residues. CDR3 protein: CATSVTGQANSPLHF. CDR3 sequence (DNA): TGTGCCACCAGTGTTACGGGACAGGCCAATTCACCCCTCCACTTT.

This chain connects TRBV4-3 to TRBJ1-2; 10 bases align to TRBD1. Trimming at V came to 3 bases and at J to 5 bases, leaving 3 bases not matched to a gene. The germline V gene encodes CDR1 LGHNA and CDR2 YSLEER. CDR3 size: 14 residues. Written as DNA, the CDR3 is TGCGCCAGCAGCCACTCGGGACAGGGGTATGGCTACACCTTC. This gives the protein CASSHSGQGYGYTF.

The V gene is TRBV29-1, the J gene TRBJ1-2, with D perhaps matching TRBD1 (5 bases). The ends were cut back, 6 bases at V and 3 bases at J, with 11 bases in the middle. The germline V gene has CDR1 SQVTM and CDR2 ANQGSEA. This CDR3 spans 12 amino acids. This CDR3 is CSVEGQDYGYTF. The CDR3 DNA reads as TGCAGCGTGGAGGGGCAGGACTATGGCTACACCTTC. The complete variable domain, with remaining parts taken from reference TRBV29-1 and TRBJ1-2, reads SAVISQKPSRDICQRGTSLTIQCQVDSQVTMMFWYRQQPGQSLTLIATANQGSEATYESGFVIDKFPISRPNLTFSTLTVSNMSPEDSSIYLCSVEGQDYGYTFGSGTRLTVV.

The rearrangement uses TRBV15 and TRBJ2-7; D ambiguous. Germline CDR1 LNHNV, CDR2 YYDKDF (reference sequence). V was trimmed by 5 bases and J by 3 bases, leaving 11 bases between them. The CDR3 contains 13 residues. The CDR3 DNA follows: TGTGCCACCAGCGGTATCGCAGGCTACGAGCAGTACTTC. Translation gives CATSGIAGYEQYF.

The V and J genes are TRBV7-2 and TRBJ1-1; 7 bases agree with TRBD1. The CDR3 totals 15 residues. V lost 4 bases, J lost 1 base, and 6 bases stayed unmatched. Germline CDR1 SGHTA, CDR2 FQGNSA. The CDR3 region has the DNA TGTGCCAGCAGCTCCGGGGACAGACCGAACACTGAAGCTTTCTTT. Its translation: CASSSGDRPNTEAFF.

This chain uses TRBV7-9 with TRBJ2-7; no reliable D call. The CDR3 extends over 13 amino acids. V lost 2 bases to trimming and J lost 0 bases, with 5 bases between them. CDR1 is SEHNR and CDR2 is FQNEAQ in the germline V gene (reference sequence). This CDR3 is CASSLSVSYEQYF. DNA of the CDR3: TGTGCCAGCAGCTTATCGGTCTCCTACGAGCAGTACTTC.

This rearrangement joins TRBV11-3 to TRBJ2-1; weak D call: TRBD2 (7 bases). CDR1 is SGHNT and CDR2 is YENEEA in the germline V gene. The CDR3 runs 15 residues. V was shortened by 0 bases and J by 6 bases, with 12 bases between the two germline ends. In DNA, the CDR3 is TGTGCCAGCAGCTTAGAGGGGGGGCCCGTCAATGAGCAGTTCTTC. This encodes CASSLEGGPVNEQFF.

This clone was seen a few times. The chain recombines TRBV4-3 with TRBJ1-3; 10 bases are shared with TRBD1. This CDR3 comprises 17 residues. V was pared by 0 bases and J by 3 bases, with 5 bases of the junction left unmatched. Per germline, CDR1 LGHNA and CDR2 YSLEER. CDR3 protein: CASSQDLGTGVGNTIYF. CDR3 DNA sequence: TGCGCCAGCAGCCAAGATCTCGGGACAGGGGTTGGAAACACCATATATTTT.

V and J are TRBV4-3 and TRBJ2-7, with TRBD1 matching over 7 bases. Germline V gene data show CDR1 as LGHNA and CDR2 as YSLEER. Trimming removed 0 bases from V and 2 bases from J; junction bases left unmatched: 7. The CDR3 runs 16 residues. CDR3: CASSQDNRGAPYEQYF. CDR3 DNA: TGCGCCAGCAGCCAAGATAACAGGGGCGCTCCCTACGAGCAGTACTTC.

The chain joins TRBV7-6 to TRBJ2-5, with 7 bases that match TRBD2. J lost 0 bases, V lost 5 bases, and 3 bases had no gene match. Germline values: CDR1 SGHVS, CDR2 FNYEAQ. The CDR3 length is 14 residues. The CDR3 spells CASSRTSDQETQYF. DNA for the CDR3: TGTGCCAGCAGCAGAACTAGCGACCAAGAGACCCAGTACTTC.

The V gene is TRBV6-4, the J gene TRBJ2-3; 9 nucleotides align to TRBD2. The CDR3 totals 14 residues. The germline gives CDR1 MRHNA, CDR2 SNTAGT. V was pared by 3 bases and J by 3 bases, with 1 base of the junction left unmatched. The CDR3 spells CASSEGLATDTQYF. CDR3 DNA: TGTGCCAGCAGTGAAGGACTAGCGACAGATACGCAGTATTTT.